Detailed here is one T cell receptor beta chain. Its target is not known. V was trimmed by 7 bases and J by 10 bases, leaving 5 bases between them. This CDR3 comprises 9 residues. Germline V gene data show CDR1 as WSHSY and CDR2 as SAAADI. These data are taken from a study of shared clonotypes between healthy human individuals. Study information: CD4 naive cells filled three plates per donor, CD4 memory three, CD8 naive two and CD8 memory one.

Terminally differentiated effector memory CD45RA+ cells were excluded by CCR7 positive selection of CD45RO-negative cells. Study conclusions and caveats: What naive subsets generally showed was a larger estimated richness than memory subsets showed.

The table came from immunoSEQ multiplex PCR; TCRdb's copy has only in-frame clones and leaves some out. The sample carries under 2,000,000 clones, less than 95% recorded once. This sequence originates from a young man in good health. Sequenced input: naive CD8+ T cells sorted from blood. This sequence joins TRBV10-2 and TRBJ2-1; D is unclear. Here the CDR3 DNA reads TGCGCCAGCAAAAGGGAGCAGTTCTTC. It yields the protein CASKREQFF.